One and the same sample provided the 26 T cell receptor beta chains below, sequenced in a study of T cells after posttransplantation cyclophosphamide (TCRdb year 2016). Receptors were amplified or captured by the immunoSEQ multiplex PCR assay. TCRdb's version of the immuneACCESS table is confined to in-frame rearrangements and falls short of the full clone set. An unresolved V gene accounts for under half of the shortfall where checked; the remainder is of unknown origin. A total of some 45,000 clones appear in this sample, around 90% of them only once. The top ten hold 2% to 2.5% of the sample. The meaning of the sample's treatment or condition label: high-dose cyclophosphamide on days +3 and +4 as single-agent GVHD prophylaxis. PTCy patients received busulfan and fludarabine conditioning, a related or unrelated marrow graft, and cyclophosphamide on days +3 and +4. The sequencing here drew on PBMCs, taken around 63 days after allogeneic stem cell transplant with posttransplant cyclophosphamide. All receptors derive from a male patient between 60 and 69 years old who received an allogeneic stem cell transplant from a related donor and was CMV-positive. After a transplant, some T cells may have been passed on by the graft donor.

This chain uses TRBV5-6 with TRBJ2-2; D unresolved. V was pared by 1 base and J by 6 bases, with 7 bases between. Germline CDR1 is SGHDT and CDR2 is YYEEEE. This CDR3 region has 13 residues. The CDR3 here is CASSLMAAGELFF. The DNA of the CDR3 is TGTGCCAGCAGCTTGATGGCAGCCGGGGAGCTGTTTTTT.

The CDR3 DNA sequence: TGTGCCAGCTCACTCGGGACAGACTCTGGAAACACCATATATTTT. Translated, it gives CASSLGTDSGNTIYF. This chain uses TRBV18 with TRBJ1-3, with 7 bases aligning to TRBD1. The CDR3 spans 15 residues. The junction had 3 bases not matched to a gene; V was cut back by 4 bases and J by 0 bases. Germline V gene sequence: CDR1 KGHSH, CDR2 LQKENI.

The chain joins TRBV7-9 to TRBJ2-3; D possibly corresponds to TRBD2 (5 bases). This CDR3 has 13 amino acids. Deletions cut 8 bases from V and 1 base from J, with 10 bases between. Germline V lookup: CDR1 SEHNR, CDR2 FQNEAQ (reference sequence). The CDR3 spells CASGLRGTDTQYF. In DNA form, the CDR3 reads TGTGCCAGCGGACTGCGGGGCACAGATACGCAGTATTTT.

This chain uses TRBV15 with TRBJ2-5, with unresolved D. The germline V gene encodes CDR1 LNHNV and CDR2 YYDKDF (reference sequence). V was pared by 2 bases and J by 5 bases, with 9 bases between. This CDR3 contains 13 residues. CDR3: CATSRLGKETQYF. The CDR3 bases are TGTGCCACCAGCAGACTAGGCAAGGAGACCCAGTACTTC.

The chain carries TRBV27 and TRBJ2-7, with D possibly being TRBD1 (6 bases). CDR1 and CDR2 (germline): MNHEY, SMNVEV (reference sequence). V was clipped by 5 bases and J by 7 bases, with 18 bases between them. This CDR3 is 14 amino acids long. CDR3 amino acids: CASSDGTSLGEQYF. DNA for the CDR3: TGTGCCAGCAGTGACGGGACATCCCTGGGGGAGCAGTACTTC.

The V call is TRBV7-6, the J call TRBJ2-2; 7 bases are shared with TRBD1. The CDR3 spans 16 residues. Germline-derived CDR1 and CDR2 are SGHVS and FNYEAQ. After removal of 6 bases from V and 0 bases from J, the junction contained 7 bases not matched to a gene. This chain's CDR3 is CASRLKGATNTGELFF. In DNA, the CDR3 is TGTGCCAGCAGATTAAAGGGGGCGACGAACACCGGGGAGCTGTTTTTT.

The chain combines TRBV5-4 with TRBJ1-1; D might be TRBD1 (6 bases). From germline, CDR1 is SGHNT and CDR2 YYREEE (reference sequence). This CDR3 comprises 19 residues. Deletions cut 4 bases from V and 5 bases from J, with 30 bases between. The DNA for the CDR3 is TGTGCCAGCAGCCCCACTGTGCGGGGCACCCAGGGGACTAGAACTGAAGCTTTCTTT. Its protein product is CASSPTVRGTQGTRTEAFF.

The CDR3: CATSSANLGAGETQYF. For the CDR3, the DNA is TGTGCCACCAGCTCTGCTAACCTGGGGGCGGGAGAGACCCAGTACTTC. V and J are TRBV15 and TRBJ2-5, with D possibly being TRBD1 (6 bases). Germline values: CDR1 LNHNV, CDR2 YYDKDF (reference sequence). V was trimmed by 5 bases and J by 4 bases, leaving 20 bases between them. This CDR3 contains 16 residues.

V usage is TRBV29-1 and J usage is TRBJ2-5; no firm D call. The CDR3 totals 13 residues. CDR1 SQVTM and CDR2 ANQGSEA come from the germline V gene. The V gene lost 5 bases and the J gene lost 1 base, with 11 bases spanning the gap. The CDR3 coding sequence is TGCAGCGTTATGAACACCCTCCAAGAGACCCAGTACTTC. Its protein is CSVMNTLQETQYF.

The chain employs TRBV5-1 and TRBJ1-1; D call uncertain. CDR1 is SGHRS, CDR2 YFSETQ, per germline. This CDR3 is 14 amino acids long. V was cut by 2 bases and J by 6 bases, with 14 bases left in between. The CDR3 region is CASSFSRASPEAFF. The CDR3 bases are TGCGCCAGCAGCTTCTCTCGTGCGTCCCCTGAAGCTTTCTTT.

As DNA, the CDR3 is TGTGCCAGCAGTGTGGGTCGGGGAACTTTAGATGAAAAACTGTTTTTT. Translating it yields CASSVGRGTLDEKLFF. The genes are TRBV2 and TRBJ1-4; D uncertain. The V end lost 4 bases, the J end lost 6 bases, and 18 bases lay between the germline ends. CDR1 and CDR2 from the germline V gene are SNHLY and FYNNEI. The CDR3 is 16 residues long.

This chain uses TRBV28 with TRBJ2-5, with 7 bases lining up with TRBD1. The CDR3 contains 14 residues. J gave up 5 bases and V 3 bases, and 6 bases lay outside the gene matches. Germline V lookup: CDR1 MDHEN, CDR2 SYDVKM. The CDR3, as DNA: TGTGCCAGCAGTTTGGGACAGATTGGGGAGACCCAGTACTTC. It codes for CASSLGQIGETQYF.

This chain connects TRBV5-5 to TRBJ2-5, with 7 bases matching TRBD1. CDR3 size: 13 residues. The germline V gene has CDR1 SGHKS and CDR2 YYEKEE (reference sequence). V was pared by 6 bases and J by 1 base, with 3 bases of the junction left unmatched. The CDR3 reads CASTWDSQETQYF. The CDR3 DNA reads as TGTGCCAGCACCTGGGACAGCCAAGAGACCCAGTACTTC.

The chain joins TRBV19 to TRBJ1-4; 8 nucleotides align to TRBD1. Germline-derived CDR1 and CDR2 are LNHDA and SQIVND (reference sequence). V dropped 9 bases and J dropped 4; count of bases not matched to a gene: 13. CDR3 length: 16 residues. The CDR3 sequence is CASISNTGGNNEKLFF. CDR3 bases: TGTGCCAGCATCTCTAATACAGGGGGGAATAATGAAAAACTGTTTTTT.

The rearrangement joins TRBV4-1 to TRBJ1-4, with a weak D call TRBD1 (5 bases). The length of the CDR3 is 17 residues. V was shortened by 0 bases and J by 10 bases, with 21 bases between the two germline ends. Germline V lookup: CDR1 MGHRA, CDR2 YSYEKL. The CDR3 loop is CASSQDGGGPSSGKLFF. In nucleotides, the CDR3 is TGCGCCAGCAGCCAAGACGGGGGGGGACCCTCCTCGGGAAAACTGTTTTTT.

The rearrangement joins TRBV6-5 to TRBJ2-2, with TRBD2 as a possible D gene (5 bases). The germline V gene encodes CDR1 MNHEY and CDR2 SVGAGI. CDR3 length equals 15 residues. The V end was cut by 0 bases, the J end by 1 base, with 6 bases between. The CDR3 region has the DNA TGTGCCAGCAGTTACTCTCGGGGGAACACCGGGGAGCTGTTTTTT. This translates into CASSYSRGNTGELFF.

This clone was detected only once. This chain connects TRBV28 to TRBJ1-4; maybe TRBD1 (5 bases). Trimming took off 6 bases at V and 5 bases at J, with 16 bases between the two ends. CDR1 and CDR2 (germline): MDHEN, SYDVKM. The length of the CDR3 is 15 residues. Written as DNA, the CDR3 is TGTGCCAGCAGGGGACTTACCTGGGACAATGAAAAACTGTTTTTT. Residues: CASRGLTWDNEKLFF.

V and J are TRBV6-5 and TRBJ2-5; D is perhaps TRBD1 (5 bases). Germline V gene lookup returns CDR1 MNHEY and CDR2 SVGAGI. The CDR3 loop spans 14 amino acids. V lost 5 bases and J lost 5, with 15 bases in between. This CDR3 is CASSRGAPGETQYF. The CDR3 DNA reads TGTGCCAGCAGTAGGGGCGCGCCAGGGGAGACCCAGTACTTC.

The gene calls are TRBV6-5 and TRBJ1-5, with a possible D match to TRBD1 (6 bases). Germline lookup yields CDR1 MNHEY and CDR2 SVGAGI. The CDR3 consists of 13 residues. Trimming stripped 6 bases from V and 3 bases from J, with 9 bases between. CDR3 region: CASSGQYNQPQHF. The CDR3 region has the DNA TGTGCCAGCAGCGGACAGTACAATCAGCCCCAGCATTTT.

This clone was detected once. The junction shows a germline mismatch at one end, possibly a read error. The gene calls are TRBV5-1 and TRBJ1-1, with 12 bases that match TRBD1. Germline CDR1 SGHRS, CDR2 YFSETQ. The CDR3 consists of 14 residues. CDR3 in amino acids: CAGSSGTGGAEAFF. The CDR3 DNA reads as TGCGCCGGCAGCTCCGGGACAGGGGGCGCTGAAGCTTTCTTT.

This clone was counted once. The V and J genes are TRBV5-1 and TRBJ1-1; 10 nucleotides match TRBD1. V shed 0 bases and J 10 bases; nucleotides not matched to a gene: 12. This CDR3 has 16 amino acids. Germline V gene lookup returns CDR1 SGHRS and CDR2 YFSETQ. As DNA, the CDR3 is TGCGCCAGCAGCTTGGCTTCGTTGGACAGGGGGACGGGAGCTTTCTTT. Its protein product is CASSLASLDRGTGAFF.

This clone was counted once. The gene calls are TRBV19 and TRBJ1-1; D unclear. The CDR3 spans 14 residues. V gave up 3 bases and J gave up 0 bases, with 8 bases separating them. Germline loops: CDR1 LNHDA, CDR2 SQIVND (reference sequence). In DNA form, the CDR3 reads TGTGCCAGTAGTATTTCGGCGGTGAACACTGAAGCTTTCTTT. Its translation is CASSISAVNTEAFF.

The chain uses TRBV6-6 and TRBJ1-5; no reliable D call. Trimming removed 8 bases from V and 4 bases from J, with 6 bases in between. CDR3 size: 11 residues. Germline CDR1 MNHNY, CDR2 SVGAGI (reference sequence). CDR3 in amino acids: CASGTNQPQHF. The CDR3 nucleotides are TGTGCCAGCGGCACGAATCAGCCCCAGCATTTT.

A few counts support this clone. The chain combines TRBV2 with TRBJ1-6; maybe TRBD1 (6 bases). Germline V gene lookup returns CDR1 SNHLY and CDR2 FYNNEI. The germline V and J ends were trimmed by 6 bases and 10 bases, with 16 bases remaining between them. This CDR3 is 14 amino acids long. CDR3 coding DNA: TGTGCCAGCAGATCTCTACAGGGTTGGTCACCCCTCCACTTT. The encoded protein is CASRSLQGWSPLHF.

The V gene is TRBV2, the J gene TRBJ2-5; TRBD2 agrees at 11 bases. Per the germline V gene, CDR1 is SNHLY and CDR2 is FYNNEI. CDR3 length: 16 residues. Trimming cost V 5 bases and J 2 bases; bases outside gene matches: 7. The CDR3 coding sequence is TGTGCCAGCAGTACTGGGGGACTAGCGGAACAAGAGACCCAGTACTTC. It specifies CASSTGGLAEQETQYF.

DNA for the CDR3: TGTGCCTGGAGTGTACCCGGGGGGGCCCCTTACACCGGGGAGCTGTTTTTT. Protein product: CAWSVPGGAPYTGELFF. The genes are TRBV30 and TRBJ2-2; the match to TRBD2 covers 8 bases. Germline V gives CDR1 GTSNPN, CDR2 SVGIG (reference sequence). V lost 0 bases to trimming and J lost 3 bases; unmatched junction nucleotides: 9. This CDR3 comprises 17 residues.